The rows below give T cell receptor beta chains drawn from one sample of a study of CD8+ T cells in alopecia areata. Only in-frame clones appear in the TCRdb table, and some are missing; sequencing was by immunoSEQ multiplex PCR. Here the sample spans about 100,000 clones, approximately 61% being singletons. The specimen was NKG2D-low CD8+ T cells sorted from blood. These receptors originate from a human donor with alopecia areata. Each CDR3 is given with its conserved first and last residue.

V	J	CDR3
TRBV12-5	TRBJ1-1	CASGLGTEAFF
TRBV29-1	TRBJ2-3	CSVDYGRGEGSTQYF
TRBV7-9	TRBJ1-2	CASSSMGQHYGYTF
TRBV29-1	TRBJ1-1	CSVEGNVQGAVNTEAFF
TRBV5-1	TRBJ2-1	CASKAKQGQLYNEQFF
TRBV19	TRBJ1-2	CASSAGNGYGYTF
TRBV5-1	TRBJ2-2	CASSSLTGTNTGELFF
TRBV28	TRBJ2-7	CASSLSAFYEQYF
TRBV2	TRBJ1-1	CASISATEAFF
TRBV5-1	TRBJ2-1	CASSAGLAGIDNEQFF
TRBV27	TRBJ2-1	CASSPGGGGSSYNEQFF
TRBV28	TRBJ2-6	CASSFGHSVPGANVLTF